The 14 T cell receptor beta chains reported below all come from one sample, sequenced in a study of T cell changes during pregnancy in multiple sclerosis. Clones were sequenced by immunoSEQ multiplex PCR, and TCRdb holds only the in-frame ones, with some missing. The profile covers 85,000 to 100,000 clones, with approximately 90% appearing a single time and 0.85% to 0.95% taken by the ten largest. This sample comprised peripheral blood, obtained before pregnancy. All receptors come from a female donor with multiple sclerosis, enrolled in a pregnancy study.

The V and J genes are TRBV28 and TRBJ1-4, with TRBD1 matching 9 bases. Germline CDR1 MDHEN, CDR2 SYDVKM. With 9 bases clipped from V and 2 bases from J, the junction kept 4 bases outside the gene matches. This CDR3 has 14 amino acids. The CDR3 region is CASRTGGTNEKLFF. The CDR3, as DNA: TGTGCCAGTAGAACAGGGGGCACTAATGAAAAACTGTTTTTT.

The chain recombines TRBV2 with TRBJ1-4, with D tentatively TRBD1 (5 bases). From germline, CDR1 is SNHLY and CDR2 FYNNEI. Trimming removed 3 bases at V and 1 base at J, with 6 bases between. This CDR3 is 14 amino acids long. CDR3: CASSEGGTNEKLFF. DNA for the CDR3: TGTGCCAGCAGTGAGGGGGGAACTAATGAAAAACTGTTTTTT.

This chain's CDR3 is CASSVSGLNEQFF. CDR3 in DNA: TGTGCCAGCAGCGTTAGCGGACTCAATGAGCAGTTCTTC. The rearrangement uses TRBV9 and TRBJ2-1, with D maybe TRBD2 (6 bases). The germline CDR1 and CDR2 sequences are SGDLS and YYNGEE. The CDR3 contains 13 residues. V lost 2 bases, J lost 6 bases, and 9 bases lay in between.

The chain is built from TRBV7-9 and TRBJ2-1; the match to TRBD1 covers 12 bases. This CDR3 is built from 15 residues. V lost 6 bases and J lost 7; bases outside the gene matches: 7. Germline assignment: CDR1 SEHNR and CDR2 FQNEAQ (reference sequence). The CDR3 loop reads CASSPRDRGRNEQFF. The CDR3 DNA sequence: TGTGCCAGCAGTCCCCGGGACAGGGGGCGGAATGAGCAGTTCTTC.

CDR3 residues: CSVDRGSGYTF. The CDR3 DNA reads TGCAGCGTTGACAGGGGAAGTGGCTACACCTTC. This rearrangement joins TRBV29-1 to TRBJ1-2; D may be TRBD1 (6 bases). Germline V gene sequence: CDR1 SQVTM, CDR2 ANQGSEA. V was cut by 3 bases and J by 7 bases, with 9 bases left in between. CDR3 size: 11 residues.

The chain carries TRBV7-3 and TRBJ2-1; 11 bases fit TRBD2. The CDR3 spans 16 residues. The V gene's germline CDR1 is SGHTA and CDR2 FQGTGA. V was clipped by 4 bases and J by 4 bases; unmatched bases: 6. The CDR3 nucleotides read TGTGCCAGCAGCTACATAGCGGGGGGGCCGTACAATGAGCAGTTCTTC. It encodes CASSYIAGGPYNEQFF. The whole variable domain, remainder taken from reference TRBV7-3 and TRBJ2-1, is GAGVSQTPSNKVTEKGKYVELRCDPISGHTALYWYRQSLGQGPEFLIYFQGTGAADDSGLPNDRFFAVRPEGSVSTLKIQRTERGDSAVYLCASSYIAGGPYNEQFFGPGTRLTVL.

The rearrangement joins TRBV7-6 to TRBJ1-5, with D hard to call. The V end lost 0 bases, the J end lost 7 bases, and 7 bases lay between the germline ends. The CDR3 is 13 residues long. CDR1 and CDR2 (germline): SGHVS, FNYEAQ. The CDR3 sequence: CASSLAENQPQHF. DNA for the CDR3: TGTGCCAGCAGCTTAGCGGAGAACCAGCCCCAGCATTTT.

The V call is TRBV4-1, the J call TRBJ2-7, with D perhaps TRBD2 (5 bases). Trimming removed 2 bases at V and 6 bases at J, with 17 bases between. This CDR3 is 15 amino acids long. Germline V gene data show CDR1 as MGHRA and CDR2 as YSYEKL. Here the CDR3 DNA reads TGCGCCAGCAGCCAACGGGATGGTTGGCGCCTCGAGCAGTACTTC. Amino acids: CASSQRDGWRLEQYF.

This rearrangement joins TRBV20-1 to TRBJ2-1; D is ambiguous. CDR1 and CDR2 (germline): DFQATT, SNEGSKA (reference sequence). V was trimmed by 5 bases and J by 3 bases, leaving 5 bases between them. CDR3 length: 11 residues. The CDR3 coding sequence is TGCAGTGCTCCCCTCTACAATGAGCAGTTCTTC. It specifies CSAPLYNEQFF.

This chain joins TRBV5-1 and TRBJ1-1, with TRBD1 as a possible D gene (6 bases). Trimming cost V 4 bases and J 0 bases, with 22 bases left between them. Per the germline V gene, CDR1 is SGHRS and CDR2 is YFSETQ. The CDR3 sequence is 18 residues long. In nucleotides, the CDR3 is TGCGCCAGCAGCACATCTCCGGGGGGCGTTGGCATGAACACTGAAGCTTTCTTT. As protein: CASSTSPGGVGMNTEAFF. Full variable domain (outside the CDR3, taken from reference TRBV5-1 and TRBJ1-1): KAGVTQTPRYLIKTRGQQVTLSCSPISGHRSVSWYQQTPGQGLQFLFEYFSETQRNKGNFPGRFSGRQFSNSRSEMNVSTLELGDSALYLCASSTSPGGVGMNTEAFFGQGTRLTVV.

CDR3 region: CASRLRGRARNTEAFF. In DNA, the CDR3 is TGTGCCAGCAGACTCAGGGGGCGGGCCCGGAACACTGAAGCTTTCTTT. The genes are TRBV28 and TRBJ1-1, with TRBD1 matching 8 bases. J was trimmed by 1 base and V by 6 bases; bases with no gene match: 10. This CDR3 comprises 16 residues. CDR1 is MDHEN, CDR2 SYDVKM, per germline.

The rearrangement links TRBV25-1 to TRBJ2-1, with D perhaps TRBD2 (7 bases). The CDR3 consists of 15 residues. In germline, CDR1 is MGHDK, CDR2 SYGVNS. Trimming left V 2 bases short and J 5 bases short, with 13 bases between. The CDR3, as DNA: TGTGCCAGCAGTGAAGGGGGGGCAACACACAATGAGCAGTTCTTC. Protein sequence: CASSEGGATHNEQFF.

The chain links TRBV19 to TRBJ1-1; tentative D call: TRBD1 (5 bases). CDR3 length: 15 amino acids. Germline V gene lookup returns CDR1 LNHDA and CDR2 SQIVND (reference sequence). The germline V and J ends were trimmed by 0 bases and 6 bases, with 14 bases remaining between them. Written as DNA, the CDR3 is TGTGCCAGTAGTATAGAGGGCTTCAGGGCGGCTGAAGCTTTCTTT. The encoded protein is CASSIEGFRAAEAFF.

J is TRBJ2-3 and V is TRBV6-1; TRBD1 aligns across 9 bases. The V and J ends lost 6 bases and 7 bases, in that order; junction bases with no gene match: 11. Looked up from germline, CDR1 is MNHNS and CDR2 is SASEGT. The CDR3 runs 15 residues. This chain's CDR3 is CASRAMGQGAYTQYF. The CDR3 nucleotides read TGTGCCAGCAGGGCGATGGGACAGGGTGCTTATACGCAGTATTTT.